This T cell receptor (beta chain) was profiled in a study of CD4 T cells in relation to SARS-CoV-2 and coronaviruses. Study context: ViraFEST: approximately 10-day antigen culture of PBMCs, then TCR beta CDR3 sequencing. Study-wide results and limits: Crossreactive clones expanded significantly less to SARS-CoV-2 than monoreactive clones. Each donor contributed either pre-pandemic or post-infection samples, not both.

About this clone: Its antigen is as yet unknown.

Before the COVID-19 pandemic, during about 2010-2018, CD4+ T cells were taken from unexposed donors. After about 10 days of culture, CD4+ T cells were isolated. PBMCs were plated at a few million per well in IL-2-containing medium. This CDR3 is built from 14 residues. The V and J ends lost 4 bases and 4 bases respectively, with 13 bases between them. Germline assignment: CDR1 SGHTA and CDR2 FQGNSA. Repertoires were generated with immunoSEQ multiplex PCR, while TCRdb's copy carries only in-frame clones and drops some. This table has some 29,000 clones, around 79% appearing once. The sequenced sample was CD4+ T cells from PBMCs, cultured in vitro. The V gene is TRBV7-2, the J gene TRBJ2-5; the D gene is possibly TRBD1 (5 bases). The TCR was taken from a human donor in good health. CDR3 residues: CASSSPSGLETQYF. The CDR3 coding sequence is TGTGCCAGCAGCTCTCCGTCAGGGTTAGAGACCCAGTACTTC.